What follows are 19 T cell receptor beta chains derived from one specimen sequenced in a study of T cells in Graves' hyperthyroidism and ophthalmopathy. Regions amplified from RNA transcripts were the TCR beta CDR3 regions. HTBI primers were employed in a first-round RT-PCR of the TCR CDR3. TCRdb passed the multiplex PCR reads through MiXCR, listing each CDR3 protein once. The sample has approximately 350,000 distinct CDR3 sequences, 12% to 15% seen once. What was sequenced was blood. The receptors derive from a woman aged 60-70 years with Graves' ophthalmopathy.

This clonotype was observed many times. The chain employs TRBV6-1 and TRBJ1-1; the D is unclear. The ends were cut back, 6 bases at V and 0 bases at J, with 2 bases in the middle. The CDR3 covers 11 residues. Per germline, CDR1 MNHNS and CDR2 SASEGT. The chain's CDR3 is CASRVNTEAFF. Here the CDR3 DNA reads TGTGCCAGCAGAGTGAACACTGAAGCTTTCTTT.

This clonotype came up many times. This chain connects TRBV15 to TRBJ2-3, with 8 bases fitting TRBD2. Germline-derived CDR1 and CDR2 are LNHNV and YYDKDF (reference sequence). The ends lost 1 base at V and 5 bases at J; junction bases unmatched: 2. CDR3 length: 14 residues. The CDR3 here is CATSRVLAGDTQYF. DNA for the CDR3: TGTGCCACCAGCAGAGTGCTAGCGGGAGATACGCAGTATTTT.

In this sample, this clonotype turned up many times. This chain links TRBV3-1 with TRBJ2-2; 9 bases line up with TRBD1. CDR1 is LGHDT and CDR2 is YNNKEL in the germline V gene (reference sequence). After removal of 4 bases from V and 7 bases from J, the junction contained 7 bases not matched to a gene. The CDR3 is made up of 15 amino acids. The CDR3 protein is CASSLMTGGYGELFF. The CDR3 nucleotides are TGTGCCAGCAGCCTCATGACAGGGGGTTACGGGGAGCTGTTTTTT.

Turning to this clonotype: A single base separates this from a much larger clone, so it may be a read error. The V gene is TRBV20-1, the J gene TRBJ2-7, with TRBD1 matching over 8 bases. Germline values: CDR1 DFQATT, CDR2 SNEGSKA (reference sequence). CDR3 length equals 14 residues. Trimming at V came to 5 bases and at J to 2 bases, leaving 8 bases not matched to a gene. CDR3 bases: TGCAGTGCTGCCGGGACAGGAAAAACCTACGAGCAGTACTTC. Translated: CSAAGTGKTYEQYF.

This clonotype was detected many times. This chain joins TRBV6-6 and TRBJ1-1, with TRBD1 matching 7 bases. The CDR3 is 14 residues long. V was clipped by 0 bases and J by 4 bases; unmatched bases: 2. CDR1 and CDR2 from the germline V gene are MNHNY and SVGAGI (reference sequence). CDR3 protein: CASSYSTGLTEAFF. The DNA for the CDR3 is TGTGCCAGCAGTTACTCGACAGGGCTCACTGAAGCTTTCTTT.

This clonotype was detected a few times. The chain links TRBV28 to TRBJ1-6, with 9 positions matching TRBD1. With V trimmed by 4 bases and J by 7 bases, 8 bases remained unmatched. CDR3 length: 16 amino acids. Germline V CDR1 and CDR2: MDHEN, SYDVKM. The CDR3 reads CASSYRQGVGNSPLHF. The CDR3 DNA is TGTGCCAGCAGTTACAGACAGGGGGTAGGGAATTCACCCCTCCACTTT.

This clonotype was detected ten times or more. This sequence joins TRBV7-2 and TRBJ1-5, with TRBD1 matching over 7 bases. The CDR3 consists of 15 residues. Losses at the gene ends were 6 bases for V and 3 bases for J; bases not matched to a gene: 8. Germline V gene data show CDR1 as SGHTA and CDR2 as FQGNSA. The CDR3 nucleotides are TGTGCCAGCAGGGAGACCGGGACAGTCAATCAGCCCCAGCATTTT. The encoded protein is CASRETGTVNQPQHF.

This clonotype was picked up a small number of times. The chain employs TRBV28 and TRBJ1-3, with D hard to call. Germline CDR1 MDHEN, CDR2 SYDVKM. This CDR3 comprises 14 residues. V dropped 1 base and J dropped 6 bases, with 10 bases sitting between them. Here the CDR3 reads CASSLLNPINTIYF. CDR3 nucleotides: TGTGCCAGCAGTTTATTGAACCCGATAAACACCATATATTTT.

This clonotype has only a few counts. This CDR3 reads CASSLWNYPNTGELFF. The CDR3 DNA is TGTGCCAGCAGTTTATGGAACTACCCGAACACCGGGGAGCTGTTTTTT. V gene TRBV27 combines with J gene TRBJ2-2, with D unresolved. Germline CDR1 MNHEY, CDR2 SMNVEV (reference sequence). This CDR3 is built from 16 residues. The V end was cut by 1 base, the J end by 0 bases, with 9 bases between.

In nucleotides, the CDR3 is TGTGCCAGCAGCGTAGAGGTGGGGGAGCTGTTTTTT. Its protein product is CASSVEVGELFF. The chain uses TRBV9 and TRBJ2-2; D is undetermined. This CDR3 contains 12 residues. Trimming took 0 bases from V and 8 from J, leaving 5 bases between them. In germline, CDR1 is SGDLS, CDR2 YYNGEE. The entire variable domain, with the rest obtained from reference TRBV9 and TRBJ2-2, is as follows: DSGVTQTPKHLITATGQRVTLRCSPRSGDLSVYWYQQSLDQGLQFLIQYYNGEERAKGNILERFSAQQFPDLHSELNLSSLELGDSALYFCASSVEVGELFFGEGSRLTVL.

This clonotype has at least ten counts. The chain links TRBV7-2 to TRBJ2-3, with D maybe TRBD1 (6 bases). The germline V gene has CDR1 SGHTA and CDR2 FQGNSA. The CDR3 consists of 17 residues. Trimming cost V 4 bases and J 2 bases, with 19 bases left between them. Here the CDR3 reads CASSYLYRDTHTDTQYF. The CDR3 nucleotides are TGTGCCAGCAGCTACCTCTACCGGGACACTCACACAGATACGCAGTATTTT.

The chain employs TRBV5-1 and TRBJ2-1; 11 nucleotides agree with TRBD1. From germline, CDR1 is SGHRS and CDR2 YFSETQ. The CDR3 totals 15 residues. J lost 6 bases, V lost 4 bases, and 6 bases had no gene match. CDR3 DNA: TGCGCCAGCAGCCTAGGACAGGGGGCCGTCAATGAGCAGTTCTTC. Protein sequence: CASSLGQGAVNEQFF.

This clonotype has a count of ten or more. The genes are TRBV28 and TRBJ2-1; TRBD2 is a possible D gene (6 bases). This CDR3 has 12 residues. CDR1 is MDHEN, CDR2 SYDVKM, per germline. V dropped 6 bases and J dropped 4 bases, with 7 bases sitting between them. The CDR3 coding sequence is TGTGCCAGCAGCCGGGGGTACAATGAGCAGTTCTTC. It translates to CASSRGYNEQFF.

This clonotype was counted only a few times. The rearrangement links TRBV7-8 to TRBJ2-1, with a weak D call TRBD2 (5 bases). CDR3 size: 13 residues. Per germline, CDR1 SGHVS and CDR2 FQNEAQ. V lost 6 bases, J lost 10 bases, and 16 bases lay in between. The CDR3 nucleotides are TGTGCCAGCAGACCAATGATCTCGGGGGAGCAGTTCTTC. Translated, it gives CASRPMISGEQFF.

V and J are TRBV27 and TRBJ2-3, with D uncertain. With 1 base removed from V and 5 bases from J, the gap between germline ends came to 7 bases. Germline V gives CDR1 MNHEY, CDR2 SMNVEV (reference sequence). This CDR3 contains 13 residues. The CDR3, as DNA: TGTGCCAGCAGTTTATTTGTTGGAGATACGCAGTATTTT. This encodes CASSLFVGDTQYF.

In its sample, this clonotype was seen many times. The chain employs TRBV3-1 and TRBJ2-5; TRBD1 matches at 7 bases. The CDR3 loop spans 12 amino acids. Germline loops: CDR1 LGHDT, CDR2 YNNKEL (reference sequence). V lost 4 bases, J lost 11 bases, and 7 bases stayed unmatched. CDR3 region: CASSLQRDRQYF. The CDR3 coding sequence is TGTGCCAGCAGCCTTCAGAGGGACAGACAGTACTTC.

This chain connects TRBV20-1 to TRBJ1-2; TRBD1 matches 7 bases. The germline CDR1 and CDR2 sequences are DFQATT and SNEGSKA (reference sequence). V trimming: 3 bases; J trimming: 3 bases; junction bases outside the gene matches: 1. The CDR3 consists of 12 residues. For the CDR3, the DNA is TGCAGTGCTAGGGGGACAGACTATGGCTACACCTTC. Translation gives CSARGTDYGYTF.

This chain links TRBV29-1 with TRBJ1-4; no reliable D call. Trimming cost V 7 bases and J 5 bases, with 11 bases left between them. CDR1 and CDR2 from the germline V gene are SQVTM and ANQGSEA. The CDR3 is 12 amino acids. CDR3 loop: CSGVEGNEKLFF. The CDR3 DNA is TGCAGCGGGGTGGAGGGAAATGAAAAACTGTTTTTT.

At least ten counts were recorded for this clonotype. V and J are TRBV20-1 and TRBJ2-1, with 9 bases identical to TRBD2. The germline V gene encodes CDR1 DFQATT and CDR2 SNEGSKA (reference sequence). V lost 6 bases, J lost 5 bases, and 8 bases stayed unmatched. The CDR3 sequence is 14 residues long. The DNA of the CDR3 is TGCAGTGCAAGGAGGGGACTAGCAGACAATGAGCAGTTCTTC. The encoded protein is CSARRGLADNEQFF.